The entry below gives a single TCR beta chain sequence along with its context. Trimming cost V 4 bases and J 8 bases; bases outside gene matches: 3. This CDR3 contains 12 residues. Looked up from germline, CDR1 is SGHTA and CDR2 is FQGNSA. The data stem from a study of beta chain features in type 1 diabetes. Sequencing targeted expressed TCRB transcripts, as all isolated RNA had been reverse transcribed. TCRdb's copy holds only in-frame clones and misses some; the assay was immunoSEQ multiplex PCR. Of a few hundred thousand clones in the sample, roughly a fifth were seen once. The sample taken for sequencing was naive CD4+ T cells from blood. The TCR was taken from a woman between 18 and 29 years old in good health. The gene calls are TRBV7-2 and TRBJ1-2; 8 nucleotides line up with TRBD1. This CDR3 is CASSSQGEGYTF. The CDR3 DNA is TGTGCCAGCAGCTCACAGGGGGAAGGCTACACCTTC.